This T cell receptor (beta chain) was profiled in a study of OX40 agonist ivuxolimab in advanced cancers. Study context: Patients were given ivuxolimab, an antibody that agonizes OX40 (CD134). Every 2 weeks, ivuxolimab was infused into the patients intravenously at between 0.01 and 10 mg/kg.

Sequencing used immunoSEQ multiplex PCR; TCRdb keeps in-frame clones, though not all of them. This sample has tens of thousands of clones; more than 75% occur once, and the top ten carry over 0.7%. Looked up from germline, CDR1 is MNHEY and CDR2 is SMNVEV (reference sequence). The length of the CDR3 is 14 residues. V was pared by 4 bases and J by 6 bases, with 7 bases of the junction left unmatched. This TCR derives from an adult with an advanced solid tumor such as melanoma, head and neck, liver or kidney cancer. The chain has TRBV27 and TRBJ2-7; 9 nucleotides align to TRBD1. Specimen: CD4+ or CD8+ T cells sorted from blood, collected in a trial of the OX40 agonist ivuxolimab. The CDR3 nucleotides read TGTGCCAGCAGTTCCTGGGACAGGGAGGCCGAGCAGTACTTC. This sequence encodes CASSSWDREAEQYF.